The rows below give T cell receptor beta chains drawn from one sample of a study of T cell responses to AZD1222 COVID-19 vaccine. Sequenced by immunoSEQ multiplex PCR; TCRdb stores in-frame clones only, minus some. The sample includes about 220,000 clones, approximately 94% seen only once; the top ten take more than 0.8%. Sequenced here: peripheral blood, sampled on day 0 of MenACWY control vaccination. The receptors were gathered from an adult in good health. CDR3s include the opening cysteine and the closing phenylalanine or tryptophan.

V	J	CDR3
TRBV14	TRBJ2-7	CASSQASRDVYF
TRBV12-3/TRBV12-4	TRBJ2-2	CASSLGTGELFF
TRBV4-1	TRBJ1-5	CASSQIGGHNQPQHF
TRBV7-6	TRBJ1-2	CASSLGGNYGYTF
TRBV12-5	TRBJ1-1	CASGREVNTEAFF
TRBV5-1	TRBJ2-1	CASSVDLRNEQFF
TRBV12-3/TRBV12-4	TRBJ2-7	CASSRRGRKYF
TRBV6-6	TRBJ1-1	CASSLPLNTEAFF
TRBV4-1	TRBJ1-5	CASSQEGRTIIF
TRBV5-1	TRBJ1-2	CASSRDRTYGYTF
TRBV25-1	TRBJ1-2	CASSESGTGWEGYTF
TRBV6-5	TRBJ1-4	CASRTTGGSEKLFF
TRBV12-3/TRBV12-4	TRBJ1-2	CASSTRGGYTF
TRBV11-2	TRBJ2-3	CASSPDPSGVTDTQYF
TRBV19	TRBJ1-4	CASSIVSSNEKLFF
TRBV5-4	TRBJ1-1	CASSAGGMNTEAFF
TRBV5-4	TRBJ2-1	CASSRTSGGANEQFF
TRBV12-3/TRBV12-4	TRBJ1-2	CASSFSGSGYTF
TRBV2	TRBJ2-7	CASSGQGMGEQYF
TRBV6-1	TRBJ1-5	CASSENLGNQPQHF
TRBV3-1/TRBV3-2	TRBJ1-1	CASSQGTANTEAFF
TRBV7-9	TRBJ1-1	CASSLRSHNTEAFF
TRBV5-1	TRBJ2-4	CASSLGEVDIQYF
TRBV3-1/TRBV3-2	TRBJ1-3	CASSGNTIYF
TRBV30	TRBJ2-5	CAWSVAGSRETQYF
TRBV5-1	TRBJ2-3	CASIGNTDTQYF
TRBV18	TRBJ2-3	CASSPTGLVNADTQYF
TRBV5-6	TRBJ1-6	CASSFWTGTRDSPLHF
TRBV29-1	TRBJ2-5	CSPQDLGETQYF
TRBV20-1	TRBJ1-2	CSGGSNYGYTF
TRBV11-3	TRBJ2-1	CASSLGSGPHEQFF
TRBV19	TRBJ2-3	CASGLIDSTDTQYF
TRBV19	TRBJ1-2	CASSIDLARVNYGYTF
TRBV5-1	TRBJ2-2	CASSLGSGNTGELFF
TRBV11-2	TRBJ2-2	CASSLTSGGRTGELFF
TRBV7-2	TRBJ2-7	CASSLGRSYEQYF
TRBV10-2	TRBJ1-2	CASMKDSYGYTF
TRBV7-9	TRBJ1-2	CASTHKVALGYTF
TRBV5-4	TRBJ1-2	CASRAGEGYGYTF
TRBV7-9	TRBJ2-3	CASSRLAGAADTQYF
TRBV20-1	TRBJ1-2	CSARAGGGYTF
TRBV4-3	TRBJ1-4	CASSQPASQNEKLFF
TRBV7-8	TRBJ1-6	CASSLIGNSPLHF
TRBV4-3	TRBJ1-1	CASSQAPQGATEAFF
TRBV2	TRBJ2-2	CASSIDPGSGGELFF
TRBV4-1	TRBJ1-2	CASSQDRQIWGYTF
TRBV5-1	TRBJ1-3	CASSRGDGNTIYF
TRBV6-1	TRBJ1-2	CASSEPGVPQGVGYTF
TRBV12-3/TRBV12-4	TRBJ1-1	CASSFGTGRAFF
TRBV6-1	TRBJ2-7	CASSHGGEQYF
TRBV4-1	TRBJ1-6	CASSQSGAGSPLHF